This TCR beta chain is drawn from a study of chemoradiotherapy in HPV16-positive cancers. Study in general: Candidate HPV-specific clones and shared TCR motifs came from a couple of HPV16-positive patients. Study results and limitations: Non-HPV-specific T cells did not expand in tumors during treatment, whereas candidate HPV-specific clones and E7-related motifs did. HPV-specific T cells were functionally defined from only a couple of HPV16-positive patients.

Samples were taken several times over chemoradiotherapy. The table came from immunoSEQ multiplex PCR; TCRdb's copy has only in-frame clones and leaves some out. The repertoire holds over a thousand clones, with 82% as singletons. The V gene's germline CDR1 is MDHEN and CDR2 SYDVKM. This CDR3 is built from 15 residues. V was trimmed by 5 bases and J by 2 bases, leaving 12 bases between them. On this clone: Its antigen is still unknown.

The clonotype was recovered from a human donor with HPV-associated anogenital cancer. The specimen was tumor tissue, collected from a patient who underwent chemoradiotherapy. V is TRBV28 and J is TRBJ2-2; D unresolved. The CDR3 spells CASSLPVFNTGELFF. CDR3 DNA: TGTGCCAGCAGTCTTCCCGTCTTCAACACCGGGGAGCTGTTTTTT.